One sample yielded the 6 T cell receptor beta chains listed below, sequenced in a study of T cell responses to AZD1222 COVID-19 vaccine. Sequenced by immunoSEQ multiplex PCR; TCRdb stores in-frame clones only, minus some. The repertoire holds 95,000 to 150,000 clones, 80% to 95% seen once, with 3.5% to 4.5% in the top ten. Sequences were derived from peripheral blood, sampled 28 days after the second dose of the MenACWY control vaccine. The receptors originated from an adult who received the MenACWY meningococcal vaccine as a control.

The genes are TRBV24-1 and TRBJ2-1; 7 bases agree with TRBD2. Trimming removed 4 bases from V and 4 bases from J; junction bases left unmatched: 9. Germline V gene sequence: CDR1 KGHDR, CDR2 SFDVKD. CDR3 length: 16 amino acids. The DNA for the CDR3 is TGTGCCACCAGTGACCCAAGCGGGGAGAGTTACAATGAGCAGTTCTTC. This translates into CATSDPSGESYNEQFF.

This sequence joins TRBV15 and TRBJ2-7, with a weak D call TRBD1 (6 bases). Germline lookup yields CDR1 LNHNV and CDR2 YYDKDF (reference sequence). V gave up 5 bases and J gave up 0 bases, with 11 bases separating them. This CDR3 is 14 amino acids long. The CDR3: CATSGGGSSYEQYF. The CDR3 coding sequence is TGTGCCACCAGCGGGGGCGGCAGCTCCTACGAGCAGTACTTC.

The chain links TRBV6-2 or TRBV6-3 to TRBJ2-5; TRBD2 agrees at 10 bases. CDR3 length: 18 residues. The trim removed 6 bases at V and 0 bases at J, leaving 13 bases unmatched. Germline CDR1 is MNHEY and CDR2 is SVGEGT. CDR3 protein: CASRPLSIAGGNQETQYF. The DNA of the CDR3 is TGTGCCAGCAGACCTCTCTCAATAGCGGGGGGAAACCAAGAGACCCAGTACTTC.

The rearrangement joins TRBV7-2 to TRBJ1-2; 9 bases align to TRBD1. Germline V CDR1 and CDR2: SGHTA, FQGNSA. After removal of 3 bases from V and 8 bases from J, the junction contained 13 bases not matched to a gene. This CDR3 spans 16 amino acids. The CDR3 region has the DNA TGTGCCAGCAGCTTTGGGGACAGGGATATCCCTCCCGGCTACACCTTC. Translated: CASSFGDRDIPPGYTF.

The CDR3 reads CASTGRNQPQHF. In nucleotides, the CDR3 is TGTGCCAGCACAGGGAGGAATCAGCCCCAGCATTTT. This sequence joins TRBV2 and TRBJ1-5; D perhaps matches TRBD1 (5 bases). CDR1 and CDR2 from the germline V gene are SNHLY and FYNNEI. V was cut by 7 bases and J by 4 bases, with 8 bases left in between. The CDR3 runs to 12 residues.

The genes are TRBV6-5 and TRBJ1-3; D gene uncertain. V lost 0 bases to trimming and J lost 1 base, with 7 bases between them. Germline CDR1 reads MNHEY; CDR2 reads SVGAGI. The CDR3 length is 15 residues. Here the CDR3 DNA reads TGTGCCAGCAGTTACTCTCGGGGATCTGGAAACACCATATATTTT. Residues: CASSYSRGSGNTIYF.